The rows below give T cell receptor beta chains drawn from one sample of a study of blood T cell repertoires in COVID-19. Sequencing used immunoSEQ multiplex PCR; TCRdb keeps in-frame clones, though not all of them. This table holds 150,000 to 200,000 clones, 82% found once. Input material: PBMCs or T cells enriched from blood (not recorded which). The receptor set was obtained from a woman in her sixties or seventies with acute COVID-19. Each CDR3 is given with its conserved first and last residue. D genes are given only for firm matches. Only part of the rows carry a size: once, few, many, or a class if the clone is expanded.

clone_size	d_call	v_call	j_call	cdr3_nt	cdr3_aa
-	TRBD1	TRBV27	TRBJ1-3	TGTGCCAGCGGAGAACCCAGGGGGGTCGGAAACACCATATATTTT	CASGEPRGVGNTIYF
-	TRBD1	TRBV7-2	TRBJ1-6	TGTGCCAGCAGCTTAAGAGTAGGTTGGGGACAGAATAATTCACCCCTCCACTTT	CASSLRVGWGQNNSPLHF
-	-	TRBV6-6	TRBJ2-2	TGTGCCAGCAGGAGAGAGGACAGAAACACCGGGGAGCTGTTTTTT	CASRREDRNTGELFF
-	TRBD2	TRBV14	TRBJ2-7	TGTGCCAGCAGCCAAGATAGGTGGACGGGAGGGCGACATTACGAGCAGTACTTC	CASSQDRWTGGRHYEQYF
few	TRBD2	TRBV7-9	TRBJ2-1	TGTGCCAGCAGCTCGGGACTAGCGGGTTTCACGGGAAAAAATGAGCAGTTCTTC	CASSSGLAGFTGKNEQFF
-	-	TRBV6-5	TRBJ2-7	TGTGCCAGCAGTCTATCCGGGACAACGTACTTC	CASSLSGTTYF
-	-	TRBV7-9	TRBJ1-2	TGTGCCAGCAGCTTAGGAGGGGCGCGGGGGCGAGAAGGCTACACCTTC	CASSLGGARGREGYTF
-	-	TRBV4-3	TRBJ2-6	TGCGCCAGCAGCCAAGACGGGCGGAGGGGTACCGGGGCCAACGTCCTGACTTTC	CASSQDGRRGTGANVLTF
-	TRBD2	TRBV5-6	TRBJ2-1	TGTGCCAGCAGCTTTGGGACTAGCGGGATCTCTGAGCAGTTCTTC	CASSFGTSGISEQFF
-	TRBD1	TRBV5-1	TRBJ2-3	TGCGCCAGCAGCTTGGCCCGGGACAGGGTCACAGATACGCAGTATTTT	CASSLARDRVTDTQYF
few	-	TRBV2	TRBJ1-2	TGTGCCAGCAGTGAGAGGCCCCACTATGGCTACACCTTC	CASSERPHYGYTF
-	-	TRBV30	TRBJ1-6	TGTGCCTGGAGTGTACACTCGGGGGGGTCACCCCTCCACTTT	CAWSVHSGGSPLHF
-	-	TRBV25-1	TRBJ2-1	TGTGCCAGCTGTACTACAGGGTACAATGAGCAGTTCTTC	CASCTTGYNEQFF
-	TRBD2	TRBV10-3	TRBJ2-1	TGTGCCATCAGTGCGGGGGGCAATGAGCAGTTCTTC	CAISAGGNEQFF
-	-	TRBV24-1	TRBJ2-3	TGTGCCACCAGTGACCCCGACAGAGAGATCACAGATACGCAGTATTTT	CATSDPDREITDTQYF
-	-	TRBV2	TRBJ1-3	TGTGCCAGCAGTGCGTGGGAGGGCGGAAACACCATATATTTT	CASSAWEGGNTIYF
-	TRBD2	TRBV9	TRBJ2-2	TGTGCCAGCAGCGTATTGGCTAGCGGCACCGGGGAGCTGTTTTTT	CASSVLASGTGELFF
-	TRBD2	TRBV13	TRBJ2-3	TGTGCCAGCAGCTCACTAGCGGGGCCGGATACGCAGTATTTT	CASSSLAGPDTQYF
few	-	TRBV18	TRBJ2-2	TGTGCCAGCTCCCCTGCCAGGACCGGGGAGCTGTTTTTT	CASSPARTGELFF
few	-	TRBV29-1	TRBJ1-2	TGCAGCGTTTATAGTTGGACAAGCTCTGGCTACACCTTC	CSVYSWTSSGYTF
-	-	TRBV2	TRBJ1-4	TGTGCCAGCAGCCGTACAGTGTTAACGGCTAATGAAAAACTGTTTTTT	CASSRTVLTANEKLFF
-	TRBD1	TRBV19	TRBJ2-7	TGTGCCAGTAGTATGATCGGGACAGCAGCCTCCTACGAGCAGTACTTC	CASSMIGTAASYEQYF
-	-	TRBV7-9	TRBJ1-6	TGTGCCAGCACCTTAGCGGGAGGATTTAATTCACCCCTCCACTTT	CASTLAGGFNSPLHF
-	-	TRBV7-9	TRBJ2-2	TGTGCCAGCAGCTTAGCGGGAGGATTAGACACCGGGGAGCTGTTTTTT	CASSLAGGLDTGELFF
-	TRBD1	TRBV6-2/TRBV6-3	TRBJ2-7	TGTGCCAGCAGCCGACAGGGGCCCTACGAGCAGTACTTC	CASSRQGPYEQYF
-	-	TRBV12-3/TRBV12-4	TRBJ2-5	TGTGCCAGCAGTTTAGCCCCGGGGGCCCAGTACTTC	CASSLAPGAQYF
-	-	TRBV9	TRBJ1-2	TGTGCCAGCAGCGTAGATGACAGGTGGGGCTACACCTTC	CASSVDDRWGYTF
-	-	TRBV11-2	TRBJ2-5	TGTGCCAGCAACAATCTCCAGGGGGGCCTTGAGACCCAGTACTTC	CASNNLQGGLETQYF
-	-	TRBV11-2	TRBJ2-4	TGTGCCAGCAGCCGCGGAGGGGGGGCGCGGGACATTCAGTACTTC	CASSRGGGARDIQYF
-	-	TRBV28	TRBJ2-3	TGTGCCAGCATTATGGCGGGGACGCAGTATTTT	CASIMAGTQYF
-	TRBD2	TRBV10-3	TRBJ2-3	TGTGCCATCAACCCGGGACTAGCGGGAGTTGATACGCAGTATTTT	CAINPGLAGVDTQYF
-	-	TRBV30	TRBJ1-4	TGTGCCTGGAGTGTACCTGGGCTTCAGGAAAAACTGTTTTTT	CAWSVPGLQEKLFF
-	TRBD1	TRBV19	TRBJ1-2	TGTGCCAGTAGTACCGGACAGGGAATACTTGGCTACACCTTC	CASSTGQGILGYTF
-	-	TRBV21-1	TRBJ1-2	TGTGCCAGCAGCAGCCTCAGATGGGGCCAAGTGCGTGGCTACACCTTC	CASSSLRWGQVRGYTF
few	TRBD1	TRBV5-1	TRBJ1-3	TGCGCCAGCCGCAAGACAGGGGGTGGAAACACCATATATTTT	CASRKTGGGNTIYF
few	TRBD2	TRBV5-1	TRBJ2-3	TGCGCCAGCAGCTGGACTAGCGGGGGGGCACTAGCGGGAGATACGCAGTATTTT	CASSWTSGGALAGDTQYF
-	TRBD1	TRBV7-6	TRBJ1-6	TGTGCCAGCAGCCCTAGTCCGGGACAGAATTCACCCCTCCACTTT	CASSPSPGQNSPLHF
-	-	TRBV10-2	TRBJ1-1	TGCGCCAGCAGCGGCGGAGGGGCTCTGGGCACTGAAGCTTTCTTT	CASSGGGALGTEAFF